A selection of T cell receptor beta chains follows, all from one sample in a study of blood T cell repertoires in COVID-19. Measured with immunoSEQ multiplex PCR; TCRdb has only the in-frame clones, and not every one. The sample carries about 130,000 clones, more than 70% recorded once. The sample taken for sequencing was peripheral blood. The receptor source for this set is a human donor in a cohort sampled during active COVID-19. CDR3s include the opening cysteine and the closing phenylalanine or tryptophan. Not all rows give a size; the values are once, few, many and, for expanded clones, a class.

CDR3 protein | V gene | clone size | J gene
CASSLHRVYEQYF | TRBV12-3/TRBV12-4 | - | TRBJ2-7
CASSRHQGSGYTF | TRBV5-1 | - | TRBJ1-2
CASSLWRTPQETQYF | TRBV13 | - | TRBJ2-5
CASSLLVAPSHGYTF | TRBV7-2 | - | TRBJ1-2
CASSASGGYEQFF | TRBV12-3/TRBV12-4 | - | TRBJ2-1
CATSRDLGNTIYF | TRBV15 | - | TRBJ1-3
CASSYLEVDEQFF | TRBV6-5 | - | TRBJ2-1
CASSPRDTLNEKLFF | TRBV10-2 | - | TRBJ1-4
CASSFVPTGGLTGELFF | TRBV5-6 | - | TRBJ2-2
CAWRVVSHSPLHF | TRBV30 | - | TRBJ1-6
CASSQSSGILYEQYF | TRBV3-1/TRBV3-2 | - | TRBJ2-7
CASSIAVAGGTDTQYF | TRBV19 | - | TRBJ2-3
CATSRGRGLELLTGELFF | TRBV15 | - | TRBJ2-2
CASSSRDRYSPLHF | TRBV6-5 | - | TRBJ1-6
CASSLGLAGMETQYF | TRBV5-6 | - | TRBJ2-5
CASRKTGLETQYF | TRBV28 | - | TRBJ2-5
CASSFRVNTGELFF | TRBV11-1 | - | TRBJ2-2
CASSSYGSNQPQHF | TRBV19 | once | TRBJ1-5
CASTFEARTEAFF | TRBV7-9 | - | TRBJ1-1
CASSYSPGAGNTIYF | TRBV6-2/TRBV6-3 | - | TRBJ1-3
CASSSGLARETQYF | TRBV7-6 | - | TRBJ2-5
CASSPRDTLRTDTQYF | TRBV5-1 | - | TRBJ2-3
CASSSGVDTQYF | TRBV5-6 | - | TRBJ2-3
CASSEGPRQGYTF | TRBV2 | - | TRBJ1-2
CASSLEGLGKKKETQYF | TRBV13 | - | TRBJ2-5
CAEDGTGAHEQYF | TRBV30 | - | TRBJ2-7
CASSYTLIPGTQETQYF | TRBV6-2/TRBV6-3 | - | TRBJ2-5
CASTFSGRTTDTQYF | TRBV7-2 | few | TRBJ2-3
CASSPTNPYNSPLHF | TRBV7-2 | - | TRBJ1-6
CASSEETQYF | TRBV25-1 | - | TRBJ2-5
CASTLPGGETQYF | TRBV6-6 | - | TRBJ2-5
CASSLEPPGPQFF | TRBV11-2 | - | TRBJ2-1
CASSLVAGGNEKLFF | TRBV7-2 | - | TRBJ1-4